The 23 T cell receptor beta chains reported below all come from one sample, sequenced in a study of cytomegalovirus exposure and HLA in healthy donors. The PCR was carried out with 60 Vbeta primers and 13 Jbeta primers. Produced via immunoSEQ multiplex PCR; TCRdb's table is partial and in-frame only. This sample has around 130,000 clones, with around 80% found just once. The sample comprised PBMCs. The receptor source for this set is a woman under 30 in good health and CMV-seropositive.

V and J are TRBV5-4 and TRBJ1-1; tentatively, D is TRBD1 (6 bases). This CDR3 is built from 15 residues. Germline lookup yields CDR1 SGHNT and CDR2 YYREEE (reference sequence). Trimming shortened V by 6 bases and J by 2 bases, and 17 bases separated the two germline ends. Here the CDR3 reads CASNLGGRGNTEAFF. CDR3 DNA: TGTGCCAGCAACCTAGGAGGCAGGGGCAACACTGAAGCTTTCTTT.

The CDR3 sequence: CASSDQGYEQYF. CDR3 DNA: TGTGCCAGCAGTGATCAGGGTTACGAGCAGTACTTC. The rearrangement joins TRBV6-1 to TRBJ2-7; D might be TRBD1 (5 bases). From germline, CDR1 is MNHNS and CDR2 SASEGT. V was trimmed by 3 bases and J by 4 bases, leaving 7 bases between them. The CDR3 consists of 12 residues.

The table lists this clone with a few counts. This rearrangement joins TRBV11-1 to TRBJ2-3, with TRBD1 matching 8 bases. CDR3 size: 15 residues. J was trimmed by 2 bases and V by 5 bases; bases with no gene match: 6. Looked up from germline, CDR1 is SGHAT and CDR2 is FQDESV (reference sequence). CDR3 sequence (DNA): TGTGCCAGCAGCCCAGACAGGGGAAACACAGATACGCAGTATTTT. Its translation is CASSPDRGNTDTQYF.

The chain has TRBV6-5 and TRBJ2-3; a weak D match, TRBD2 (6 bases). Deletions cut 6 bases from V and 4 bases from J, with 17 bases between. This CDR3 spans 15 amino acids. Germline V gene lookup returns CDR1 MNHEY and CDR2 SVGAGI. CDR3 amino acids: CASSRSGWGADTQYF. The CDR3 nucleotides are TGTGCCAGCAGCCGGAGCGGGTGGGGCGCAGATACGCAGTATTTT.

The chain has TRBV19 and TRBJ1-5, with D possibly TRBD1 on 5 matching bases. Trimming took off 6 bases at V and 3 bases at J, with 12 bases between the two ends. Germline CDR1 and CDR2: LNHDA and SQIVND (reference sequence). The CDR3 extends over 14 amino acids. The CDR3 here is CASRGQTDNQPQHF. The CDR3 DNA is TGTGCCAGTAGGGGCCAGACAGACAATCAGCCCCAGCATTTT. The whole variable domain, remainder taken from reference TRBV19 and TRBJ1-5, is DGGITQSPKYLFRKEGQNVTLSCEQNLNHDAMYWYRQDPGQGLRLIYYSQIVNDFQKGDIAEGYSVSREKKESFPLTVTSAQKNPTAFYLCASRGQTDNQPQHFGDGTRLSIL.

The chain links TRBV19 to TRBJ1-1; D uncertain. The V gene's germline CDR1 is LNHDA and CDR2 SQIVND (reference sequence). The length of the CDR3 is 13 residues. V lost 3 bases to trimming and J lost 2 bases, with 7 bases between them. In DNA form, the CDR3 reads TGTGCCAGTAGTATTGTAATAAACACTGAAGCTTTCTTT. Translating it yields CASSIVINTEAFF.

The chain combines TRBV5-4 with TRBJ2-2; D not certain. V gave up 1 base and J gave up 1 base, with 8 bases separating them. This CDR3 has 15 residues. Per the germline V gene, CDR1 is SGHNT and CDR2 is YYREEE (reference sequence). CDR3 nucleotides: TGTGCCAGCAGCTTGCCAGGAAAGAACACCGGGGAGCTGTTTTTT. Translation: CASSLPGKNTGELFF. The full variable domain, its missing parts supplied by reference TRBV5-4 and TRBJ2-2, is ETGVTQSPTHLIKTRGQQVTLRCSSQSGHNTVSWYQQALGQGPQFIFQYYREEENGRGNFPPRFSGLQFPNYSSELNVNALELDDSALYLCASSLPGKNTGELFFGEGSRLTVL.

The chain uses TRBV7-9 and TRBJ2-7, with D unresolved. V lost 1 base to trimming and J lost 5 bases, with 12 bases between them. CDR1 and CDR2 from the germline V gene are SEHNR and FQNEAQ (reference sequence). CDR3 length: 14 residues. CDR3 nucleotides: TGTGCCAGCAGCTTAGGAGGCTCTATGGACGAGCAGTACTTC. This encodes CASSLGGSMDEQYF.

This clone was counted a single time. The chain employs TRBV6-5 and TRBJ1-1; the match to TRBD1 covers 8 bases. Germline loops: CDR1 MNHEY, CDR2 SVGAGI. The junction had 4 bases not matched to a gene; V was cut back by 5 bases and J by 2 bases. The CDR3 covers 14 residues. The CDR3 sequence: CASSPDRVNTEAFF. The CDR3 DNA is TGTGCCAGCAGTCCGGACAGGGTAAACACTGAAGCTTTCTTT.

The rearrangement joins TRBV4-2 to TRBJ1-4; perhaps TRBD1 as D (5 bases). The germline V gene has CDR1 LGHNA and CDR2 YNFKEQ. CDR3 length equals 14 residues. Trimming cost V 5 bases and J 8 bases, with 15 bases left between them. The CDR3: CASSSSQGGEKLFF. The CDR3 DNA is TGTGCCAGCAGCTCCTCCCAGGGAGGGGAAAAACTGTTTTTT.

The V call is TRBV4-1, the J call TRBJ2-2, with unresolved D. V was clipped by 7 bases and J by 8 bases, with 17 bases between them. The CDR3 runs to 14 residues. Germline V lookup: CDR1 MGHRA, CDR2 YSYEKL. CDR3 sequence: CASTISPSSGELFF. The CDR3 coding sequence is TGCGCCAGCACCATCTCTCCGAGCTCTGGGGAGCTGTTTTTT.

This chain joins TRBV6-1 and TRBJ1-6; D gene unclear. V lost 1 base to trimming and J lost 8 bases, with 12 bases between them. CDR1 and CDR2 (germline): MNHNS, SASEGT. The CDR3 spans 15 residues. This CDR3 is CASSEVWRPDSPLHF. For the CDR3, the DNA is TGTGCCAGCAGTGAAGTCTGGAGGCCGGATTCACCCCTCCACTTT.

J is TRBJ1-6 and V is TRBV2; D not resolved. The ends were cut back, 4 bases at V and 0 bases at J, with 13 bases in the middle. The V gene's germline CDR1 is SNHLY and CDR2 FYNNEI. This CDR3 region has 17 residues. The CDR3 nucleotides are TGTGCCAGCAGTGGACCACCGGGGAGCTCCTATAATTCACCCCTCCACTTT. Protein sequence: CASSGPPGSSYNSPLHF.

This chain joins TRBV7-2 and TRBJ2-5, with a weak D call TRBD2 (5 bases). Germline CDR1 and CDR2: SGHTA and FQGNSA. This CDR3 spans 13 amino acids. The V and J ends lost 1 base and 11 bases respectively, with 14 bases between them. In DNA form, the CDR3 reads TGTGCCAGCAGCTTAGGTCCTCATGGGGAGCAGTACTTC. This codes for CASSLGPHGEQYF.

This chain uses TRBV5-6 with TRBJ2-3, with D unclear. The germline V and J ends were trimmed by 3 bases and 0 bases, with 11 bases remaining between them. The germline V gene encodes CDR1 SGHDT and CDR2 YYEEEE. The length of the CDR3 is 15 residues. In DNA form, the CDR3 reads TGTGCCAGCAGCTCCCAACTAACTAGCACAGATACGCAGTATTTT. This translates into CASSSQLTSTDTQYF. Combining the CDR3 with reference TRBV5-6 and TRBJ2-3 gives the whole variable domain DAGVTQSPTHLIKTRGQQVTLRCSPKSGHDTVSWYQQALGQGPQFIFQYYEEEERQRGNFPDRFSGHQFPNYSSELNVNALLLGDSALYLCASSSQLTSTDTQYFGPGTRLTVL.

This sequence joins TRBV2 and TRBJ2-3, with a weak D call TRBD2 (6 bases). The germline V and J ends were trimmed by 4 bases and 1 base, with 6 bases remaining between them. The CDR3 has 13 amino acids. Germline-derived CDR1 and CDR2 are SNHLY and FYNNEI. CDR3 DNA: TGTGCCAGCAGTGGGGAGGGCACAGATACGCAGTATTTT. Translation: CASSGEGTDTQYF. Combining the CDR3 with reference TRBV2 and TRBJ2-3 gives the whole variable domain EPEVTQTPSHQVTQMGQEVILRCVPISNHLYFYWYRQILGQKVEFLVSFYNNEISEKSEIFDDQFSVERPDGSNFTLKIRSTKLEDSAMYFCASSGEGTDTQYFGPGTRLTVL.

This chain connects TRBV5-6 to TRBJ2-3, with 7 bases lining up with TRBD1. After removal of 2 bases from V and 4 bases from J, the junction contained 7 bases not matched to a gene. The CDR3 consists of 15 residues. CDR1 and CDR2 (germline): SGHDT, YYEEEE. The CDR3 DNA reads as TGTGCCAGCAGCTTACTACAGGGGTTGGCAGATACGCAGTATTTT. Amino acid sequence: CASSLLQGLADTQYF.

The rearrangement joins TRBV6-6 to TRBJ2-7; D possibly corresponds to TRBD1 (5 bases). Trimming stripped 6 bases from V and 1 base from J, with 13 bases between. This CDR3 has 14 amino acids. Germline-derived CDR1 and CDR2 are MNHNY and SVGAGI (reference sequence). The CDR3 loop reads CASRLRQFSYEQYF. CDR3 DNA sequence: TGTGCCAGCAGGCTACGACAGTTTTCCTACGAGCAGTACTTC.

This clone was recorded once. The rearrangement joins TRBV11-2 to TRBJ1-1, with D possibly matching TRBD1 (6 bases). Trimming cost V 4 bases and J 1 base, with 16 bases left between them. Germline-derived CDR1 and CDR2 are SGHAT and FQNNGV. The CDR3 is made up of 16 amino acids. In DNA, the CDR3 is TGTGCCAGCAGCTCCTTGCGGGGGGCGAGGAACACTGAAGCTTTCTTT. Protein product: CASSSLRGARNTEAFF. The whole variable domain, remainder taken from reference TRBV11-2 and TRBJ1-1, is EAGVAQSPRYKIIEKRQSVAFWCNPISGHATLYWYQQILGQGPKLLIQFQNNGVVDDSQLPKDRFSAERLKGVDSTLKIQPAKLEDSAVYLCASSSLRGARNTEAFFGQGTRLTVV.

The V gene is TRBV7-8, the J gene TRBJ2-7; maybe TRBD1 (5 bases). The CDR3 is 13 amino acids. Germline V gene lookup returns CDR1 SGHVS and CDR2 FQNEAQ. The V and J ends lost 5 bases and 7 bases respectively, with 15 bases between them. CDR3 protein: CASSPESRAEQYF. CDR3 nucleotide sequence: TGTGCCAGCAGCCCCGAGAGCAGGGCAGAGCAGTACTTC. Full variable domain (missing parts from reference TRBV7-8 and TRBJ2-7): GAGVSQSPRYKVAKRGQDVALRCDPISGHVSLFWYQQALGQGPEFLTYFQNEAQLDKSGLPSDRFFAERPEGSVSTLKIQRTQQEDSAVYLCASSPESRAEQYFGPGTRLTVT.

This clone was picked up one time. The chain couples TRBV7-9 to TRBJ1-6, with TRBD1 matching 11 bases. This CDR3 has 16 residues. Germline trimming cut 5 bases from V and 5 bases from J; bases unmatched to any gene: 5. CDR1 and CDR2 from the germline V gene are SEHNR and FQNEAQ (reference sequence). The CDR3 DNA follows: TGTGCCAGCAGCCCCGGACAGGGGGCCAATAATTCACCCCTCCACTTT. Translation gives CASSPGQGANNSPLHF.

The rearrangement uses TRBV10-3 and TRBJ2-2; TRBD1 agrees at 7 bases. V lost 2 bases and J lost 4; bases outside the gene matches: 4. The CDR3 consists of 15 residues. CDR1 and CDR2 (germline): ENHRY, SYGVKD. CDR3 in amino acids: CAISEARGPTGELFF. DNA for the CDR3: TGTGCCATCAGTGAGGCGAGGGGGCCCACCGGGGAGCTGTTTTTT.

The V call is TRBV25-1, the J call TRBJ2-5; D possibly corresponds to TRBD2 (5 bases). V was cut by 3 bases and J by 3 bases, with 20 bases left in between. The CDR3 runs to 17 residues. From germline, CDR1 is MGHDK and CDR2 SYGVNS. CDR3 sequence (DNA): TGTGCCAGCAGTGAGCCACCCGGGATCATAGGCGAAGAGACCCAGTACTTC. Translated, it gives CASSEPPGIIGEETQYF.